This is a list of T cell receptor beta chains from one sample in a study of identical twins. TCRdb reprocessed the 5' RACE reads via MiXCR and lists one record per CDR3 protein. The sample lists about 1.7 million distinct CDR3 sequences; under 35% were seen once. Material for sequencing was cord blood. The receptors here all came from a newborn girl in good health. CDR3s include the opening cysteine and the closing phenylalanine or tryptophan. D genes are given only for firm matches. Only some rows state a clone size, as once, few, many or a class for expanded clones.

abundance | j_gene | v_gene | d_gene | CDR3nt | CDR3aa
NA | TRBJ1-2 | TRBV29-1 | NA | TGCAGCGTTGTAGGAGCGCAAGGCTACACCTTC | CSVVGAQGYTF
NA | TRBJ2-7 | TRBV7-2 | NA | TGTGCCAGCAGCTTAAAAGGGGGGAGAGAGGGCCTGGACGAGCAGTACTTC | CASSLKGGREGLDEQYF
NA | TRBJ2-7 | TRBV11-2 | NA | TGTGCCAGCAGCGCGCGAGAGTCGTCCTACGAGCAGTACTTC | CASSARESSYEQYF
few | TRBJ2-1 | TRBV20-1 | NA | TGCAGTGCTATCGAACTGACGGCTCCCTACAATGAGCAGTTCTTC | CSAIELTAPYNEQFF
few | TRBJ2-7 | TRBV20-1 | TRBD2 | TGCAGTGCTGATATAGCGGGAGGCTCCTACAATGAGCAGTACTTC | CSADIAGGSYNEQYF
NA | TRBJ1-4 | TRBV25-1 | TRBD1 | TGTGCCAGCACCCCACGCACCGGGACAGGGATTGAAAAACTGTTTTTT | CASTPRTGTGIEKLFF
many | TRBJ2-6 | TRBV29-1 | NA | TGCAGCGTAGAAACTGGGGCCAACGTCCTGACTTTC | CSVETGANVLTF
NA | TRBJ1-2 | TRBV25-1 | NA | TGTGCCAGCAGTGACGGGACTGTTAACTATGGCTACACCTTC | CASSDGTVNYGYTF
NA | TRBJ2-1 | TRBV7-8 | TRBD1 | TGTGCCAGCAGCTTAAAGGGGGCTAACGGTGCTCCGAGGGATGAGCAGTTCTTC | CASSLKGANGAPRDEQFF
few | TRBJ2-1 | TRBV5-1 | TRBD2 | TGCGCCAGCAGGGACCTAAGCGGGGGGTCCTACAATGAGCAGTTCTTC | CASRDLSGGSYNEQFF
many | TRBJ2-5 | TRBV20-1 | TRBD2 | TGCAGTGGCTTCGGGACTAGCCTCCAGGAGACCCAGTACTTC | CSGFGTSLQETQYF
NA | TRBJ2-5 | TRBV27 | NA | TGTGCCAGCAGTTTATCTCAGGGAAGGCTTTCCTACGAGCGGTACTTC | CASSLSQGRLSYERYF
few | TRBJ2-7 | TRBV4-2 | NA | TGTGCCAGCAGCCAAGGAGGGTTTCACTACGAGCAGTACTTC | CASSQGGFHYEQYF
few | TRBJ2-7 | TRBV27 | TRBD1 | TGTGCCAGCAGTTTTCGTCCAGGGGGAGCCTACGAGCAGTACTTC | CASSFRPGGAYEQYF
many | TRBJ1-4 | TRBV4-2 | NA | TGTGCCAGCAGCCAAGATTATGAAAAACTGTTTTTT | CASSQDYEKLFF
few | TRBJ2-7 | TRBV29-1 | NA | TGCAGCGCTGTCCCGGCTGGGCAGTACGAGCAGTACTTC | CSAVPAGQYEQYF
NA | TRBJ2-7 | TRBV7-6 | TRBD2 | TGTGCCAGCAGCTTAGGAGCGGGAAAGATGGGCCACGAGCAGTACTTC | CASSLGAGKMGHEQYF
few | TRBJ1-1 | TRBV11-2 | NA | TGTGCCAGCAGCTTAGTTTTACAGAGGAACACTGAAGCTTTCTTT | CASSLVLQRNTEAFF
few | TRBJ2-5 | TRBV11-2 | NA | TGTGCCAGCAGCTTAGTTTTGGGGGAAGAGACCCAGTACTTC | CASSLVLGEETQYF
NA | TRBJ2-1 | TRBV29-1 | NA | TGCAGCGTTGAATTCCAGCGCCTCAATGAGCAGTTCTTC | CSVEFQRLNEQFF
few | TRBJ2-1 | TRBV30 | NA | TGTGCCCTCGCGGGGTCCTACAATGAGCAGTTCTTC | CALAGSYNEQFF
NA | TRBJ1-1 | TRBV24-1 | NA | TGTGCCACCAGTGCTGGGAGTTACACTGAAGCTTTCTTT | CATSAGSYTEAFF
NA | TRBJ2-1 | TRBV4-2 | NA | TGTGCCAGCAGCAGACGAGGCAATGAGCGGTTCTTC | CASSRRGNERFF
NA | TRBJ2-2 | TRBV14 | NA | TGTGCCAGCAGCCAAGACGGGTGGCGCGGGGAGCTGTTTTTT | CASSQDGWRGELFF
few | TRBJ1-6 | TRBV27 | TRBD1 | TGTGCCAGCAGTTTAGAGGGGGCCGATAATTCACCCCTCCACTTT | CASSLEGADNSPLHF
few | TRBJ2-7 | TRBV5-6 | TRBD2 | TGTGCCAGCAGCTTGCCGGGGGGAAGCTCCTACAATGAGCAGTACTTC | CASSLPGGSSYNEQYF
NA | TRBJ2-2 | TRBV5-1 | NA | TGCGCCAGCAGCTTGAGTACGGGAGTTGGCACCGGGGAGCTGTTTTTT | CASSLSTGVGTGELFF
many | TRBJ2-1 | TRBV10-3 | NA | TGTGCCATCAGTGTCCGGCAGGGCAAGTTCTTC | CAISVRQGKFF
NA | TRBJ2-7 | TRBV11-2 | NA | TGTGCCAGCAGCACCGGGTTCTCCTACGTGCAGTACTTC | CASSTGFSYVQYF
NA | TRBJ2-5 | TRBV6-5 | NA | TGTGCCAGCAGCCCAAAGAGGGACTTCCAAGAGACCCAGTACTTC | CASSPKRDFQETQYF
few | TRBJ1-4 | TRBV20-1 | TRBD1 | TGCAGTGCTAGAGATCGAGGGACAGGGGGCGAAAAACTGTTTTTT | CSARDRGTGGEKLFF
NA | TRBJ2-3 | TRBV5-4 | TRBD2 | TGTGCCAGCACCCCTAGCGGGGGAACAGATCCGCAGTATTTT | CASTPSGGTDPQYF
NA | TRBJ2-7 | TRBV11-2 | NA | TGTGCCAGCAACACAGGGACTTACGAGCAGTACTTC | CASNTGTYEQYF
few | TRBJ2-3 | TRBV20-1 | NA | TGCAGTGCTAGGGTCATGATTGATACGCAGTATTTT | CSARVMIDTQYF
many | TRBJ1-2 | TRBV29-1 | NA | TGCAGCGTCAAACAGAGAGAGAACTATGGCTACACCTTC | CSVKQRENYGYTF
few | TRBJ2-7 | TRBV24-1 | NA | TGTGCCACCAGTGATTCCTTACTCTACGAGCAGTACTTC | CATSDSLLYEQYF
NA | TRBJ2-7 | TRBV28 | NA | TGTGCCAGCAGGAAGGGGGGGTTCTACGAGCAGTACTTC | CASRKGGFYEQYF
NA | TRBJ2-4 | TRBV3-1 | NA | TGTGCCAGCAGCCAAGCGGGAATTGGAAACATTCAGTACTTC | CASSQAGIGNIQYF
few | TRBJ2-1 | TRBV12-5 | NA | TGTGCTAGTGGTTATACTAGCCCCTACAATGAGCAGTTCTTC | CASGYTSPYNEQFF
many | TRBJ2-7 | TRBV29-1 | NA | TGCAGCGTTTTGGGGGGTCCGGACCCTTACGAGCAGTACTTC | CSVLGGPDPYEQYF
NA | TRBJ2-1 | TRBV6-6 | NA | TGTGCCAGCAGCTCACCGTGGGGGACCTACAATGAGCAGTTCTTC | CASSSPWGTYNEQFF
few | TRBJ2-5 | TRBV20-1 | TRBD2 | TGCAGTGCAGACGGGGGGGCAAAGGGGACCCAGTACTTC | CSADGGAKGTQYF
once | TRBJ2-3 | TRBV30 | NA | TGTGCCTGGAGTGTGGGACTGACTAATACGCAGTATTTT | CAWSVGLTNTQYF
NA | TRBJ1-4 | TRBV12-3/TRBV12-4 | NA | TGTGCCAGCAGTTCGACAGTCCTTCGTGAAAAACTGTTTTTT | CASSSTVLREKLFF
many | TRBJ2-5 | TRBV24-1 | NA | TGTGCCACCAGTGATTTGGCAGAATTCCAAGAGACCCAGTACTTC | CATSDLAEFQETQYF
NA | TRBJ2-1 | TRBV20-1 | TRBD1 | TGCAGTGTTTACACAGGGGTGGCCTACAATGAGCAGTTCTTC | CSVYTGVAYNEQFF
NA | TRBJ1-3 | TRBV10-3 | NA | TGTGCCATCGGACAGAGCTCTGGAAACACCATATATTTT | CAIGQSSGNTIYF
few | TRBJ1-6 | TRBV29-1 | TRBD1 | TGCAGCGTCTCGACAGGGGGTTATAATTCACCCCTCCACTTT | CSVSTGGYNSPLHF
NA | TRBJ2-4 | TRBV20-1 | NA | TGCAGTGCTAACTCACTAGCCAAAAACATTCAGTACTTC | CSANSLAKNIQYF
NA | TRBJ2-6 | TRBV19 | NA | TGTGCCAGTGGCAGATCTTACTCTGGGGCCAACGTCCTGACTTTC | CASGRSYSGANVLTF
many | TRBJ1-4 | TRBV29-1 | TRBD1 | TGCAGCGTTGCCCCAGGACAGGGGGCAACTAATGAAAAACTGTTTTTT | CSVAPGQGATNEKLFF
few | TRBJ1-6 | TRBV28 | TRBD1 | TGTGCCAGCACCCCAGGGGGGAGCTCCTATAATTCACCCCTCCACTTT | CASTPGGSSYNSPLHF
NA | TRBJ1-2 | TRBV6-6 | NA | TGTGCCAGCACCAAACCGGGGTATGGCTACACCTTC | CASTKPGYGYTF
NA | TRBJ2-4 | TRBV20-1 | NA | TGCAGTGCTAGAGACCTTCGGCGGCAGTACTTC | CSARDLRRQYF
NA | TRBJ1-5 | TRBV10-3 | NA | TGTGCCATCAGACAGGGCGGCAATCAGCCCCAGCATTTT | CAIRQGGNQPQHF
few | TRBJ1-2 | TRBV20-1 | NA | TGCAGTGCTAGAGATGGGTCAGGGAGCGGCTACACCTTC | CSARDGSGSGYTF
NA | TRBJ2-7 | TRBV20-1 | NA | TGCAGTGCTAGAGAGGGTGGGGGAATCAGTGAGCAGTACTTC | CSAREGGGISEQYF
few | TRBJ1-6 | TRBV3-1 | NA | TGTGCCAGCAGCCAACTTAGGACGGGATATAATTCACCCCTCCACTTT | CASSQLRTGYNSPLHF
NA | TRBJ2-1 | TRBV29-1 | NA | TGCAGCGTTGAAGAGGGAGCGGCGGCAGGGCCCTACAATGAGCAGTTCTTC | CSVEEGAAAGPYNEQFF